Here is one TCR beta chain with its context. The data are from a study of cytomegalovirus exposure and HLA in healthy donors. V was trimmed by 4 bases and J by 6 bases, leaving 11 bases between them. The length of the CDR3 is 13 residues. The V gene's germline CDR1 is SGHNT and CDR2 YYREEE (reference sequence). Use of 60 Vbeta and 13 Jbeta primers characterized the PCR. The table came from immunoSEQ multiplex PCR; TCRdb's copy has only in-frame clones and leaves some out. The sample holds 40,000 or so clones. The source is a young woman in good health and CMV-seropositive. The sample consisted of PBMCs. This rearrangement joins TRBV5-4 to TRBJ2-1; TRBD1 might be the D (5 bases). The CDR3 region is CASSRRAGNEQFF. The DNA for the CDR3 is TGTGCCAGCAGCCGCAGGGCTGGCAATGAGCAGTTCTTC.